The 21 T cell receptor beta chains below were found in one sample sequenced in a study of cytomegalovirus exposure and HLA in healthy donors. The PCR used 60 Vbeta and 13 Jbeta primers. Sequenced by immunoSEQ multiplex PCR; TCRdb stores in-frame clones only, minus some. In total, the table holds some 150,000 clones. Sequencing used PBMCs. The receptors stem from a woman in her late teens or twenties in good health and CMV-seronegative.

The chain joins TRBV7-8 to TRBJ2-3; D unclear. From germline, CDR1 is SGHVS and CDR2 FQNEAQ. The CDR3 is made up of 15 amino acids. V lost 2 bases to trimming and J lost 6 bases, with 15 bases between them. CDR3 in amino acids: CASSLSRIAADTQYF. The CDR3 nucleotides read TGTGCCAGCAGCTTATCAAGGATCGCGGCGGATACGCAGTATTTT.

The chain couples TRBV11-2 to TRBJ2-2, with D hard to call. The CDR3 has 12 amino acids. V was pared by 0 bases and J by 14 bases, with 10 bases between. Germline CDR1 and CDR2: SGHAT and FQNNGV. CDR3 coding DNA: TGTGCCAGCAGCTTAGATCTTTTGGGCCTGTTTTTT. Translated, it gives CASSLDLLGLFF.

The rearrangement uses TRBV18 and TRBJ1-1; 8 nucleotides line up with TRBD1. After removal of 3 bases from V and 3 bases from J, the junction contained 9 bases not matched to a gene. Germline V gene sequence: CDR1 KGHSH, CDR2 LQKENI. The CDR3 is made up of 16 amino acids. CDR3 amino acids: CASSPLGQGVDTEAFF. For the CDR3, the DNA is TGTGCCAGCTCACCCTTAGGACAGGGTGTTGACACTGAAGCTTTCTTT.

Concerning this clone: The CDR3 does not end in the conserved phenylalanine or tryptophan, so this is likely a read error. This sequence joins TRBV5-6 and TRBJ1-6, with 9 positions matching TRBD1. J lost 7 bases, V lost 3 bases, and 5 bases had no gene match. Germline assignment: CDR1 SGHDT and CDR2 YYEEEE. The CDR3 is 15 residues long. DNA for the CDR3: TGTGCCAGCAGCTCCGGGACAGGGTGGAATTCACCCCTCCACTCT. Its translation is CASSSGTGWNSPLHS.

The genes are TRBV4-1 and TRBJ1-2; TRBD1 agrees at 12 bases. Germline-derived CDR1 and CDR2 are MGHRA and YSYEKL. V lost 0 bases to trimming and J lost 6 bases; unmatched junction nucleotides: 5. The CDR3 contains 16 residues. CDR3 sequence (DNA): TGCGCCAGCAGCCAAGAGGGACAGGGGGCGTTTAATGGCTACACCTTC. Its protein is CASSQEGQGAFNGYTF.

V is TRBV11-2 and J is TRBJ1-4; a weak D match, TRBD1 (5 bases). The CDR3 runs to 14 residues. Germline V CDR1 and CDR2: SGHAT, FQNNGV. V lost 6 bases and J 5 bases, leaving 13 bases between the germline ends. As DNA, the CDR3 is TGTGCCAGCAGTTCCAGGGTAGGCAATGAAAAACTGTTTTTT. Protein: CASSSRVGNEKLFF.

The chain carries TRBV11-2 and TRBJ2-3; no clear D. The CDR3 spans 14 residues. Trimming stripped 0 bases from V and 8 bases from J, with 12 bases between. In germline, CDR1 is SGHAT, CDR2 FQNNGV. The CDR3 sequence: CASSLEAAAATQYF. The CDR3 DNA is TGTGCCAGCAGCTTAGAGGCGGCGGCAGCTACGCAGTATTTT.

The rearrangement joins TRBV4-1 to TRBJ1-2, with 7 bases aligning to TRBD1. The CDR3 has 14 amino acids. CDR1 is MGHRA and CDR2 is YSYEKL in the germline V gene. The V gene end was trimmed by 3 bases and the J gene end by 6 bases; junction bases not matched to a gene: 7. The chain's CDR3 is CASSQVQGGDGYTF. The CDR3 nucleotides are TGCGCCAGCAGCCAGGTCCAGGGGGGCGATGGCTACACCTTC.

This chain links TRBV29-1 with TRBJ1-3; weak D call: TRBD1 (6 bases). Trimming took 7 bases from V and 0 from J, leaving 13 bases between them. Germline V gives CDR1 SQVTM, CDR2 ANQGSEA. This CDR3 has 14 residues. The DNA for the CDR3 is TGCAGCGCCTTGGGACAAAGCTCTGGAAACACCATATATTTT. It is translated as CSALGQSSGNTIYF. Drawing the rest from reference TRBV29-1 and TRBJ1-3, the complete variable domain is SAVISQKPSRDICQRGTSLTIQCQVDSQVTMMFWYRQQPGQSLTLIATANQGSEATYESGFVIDKFPISRPNLTFSTLTVSNMSPEDSSIYLCSALGQSSGNTIYFGEGSWLTVV.

V usage is TRBV5-4 and J usage is TRBJ2-1, with 9 nucleotides matching TRBD2. The CDR3 consists of 16 residues. CDR1 and CDR2 (germline): SGHNT, YYREEE (reference sequence). J was trimmed by 6 bases and V by 2 bases; bases with no gene match: 9. This CDR3 reads CASSFGGRVYFNEQFF. The CDR3 nucleotides are TGTGCCAGCAGCTTCGGCGGGAGGGTATACTTCAATGAGCAGTTCTTC.

The chain links TRBV18 to TRBJ1-1, with 8 bases aligning to TRBD1. Germline assignment: CDR1 KGHSH and CDR2 LQKENI. Trimming removed 6 bases from V and 1 base from J; junction bases left unmatched: 4. This CDR3 spans 14 amino acids. CDR3 residues: CASSWGQENTEAFF. The CDR3 nucleotides are TGTGCCAGCTCTTGGGGACAGGAGAACACTGAAGCTTTCTTT.

The DNA for the CDR3 is TGTGCCAGCTCACCACCGAGTGGGAGGGCCCTTGAGACCCAGTACTTC. It is translated as CASSPPSGRALETQYF. V gene TRBV18 combines with J gene TRBJ2-5; 7 nucleotides match TRBD2. The ends lost 0 bases at V and 5 bases at J; junction bases unmatched: 9. Germline CDR1 is KGHSH and CDR2 is LQKENI. This CDR3 contains 16 residues.

The genes are TRBV5-6 and TRBJ2-5; TRBD1 aligns across 8 bases. CDR1 and CDR2 from the germline V gene are SGHDT and YYEEEE. The CDR3 covers 15 residues. The trim removed 0 bases at V and 4 bases at J, leaving 5 bases unmatched. This CDR3 is CASSLVAGGRETQYF. The CDR3 DNA follows: TGTGCCAGCAGCTTGGTGGCAGGGGGCAGAGAGACCCAGTACTTC.

This chain connects TRBV19 to TRBJ2-1; TRBD2 aligns across 14 bases. Germline V gene data show CDR1 as LNHDA and CDR2 as SQIVND (reference sequence). Trimming removed 4 bases from V and 10 bases from J; junction bases left unmatched: 3. This CDR3 region has 14 residues. CDR3 DNA: TGTGCCAGTAGTAACGGACTAGCGGGAGGAGAGCAGTTCTTC. It encodes CASSNGLAGGEQFF.

The chain recombines TRBV30 with TRBJ2-5; D gene ambiguous. The CDR3 consists of 12 residues. CDR1 and CDR2 (germline): GTSNPN, SVGIG (reference sequence). V was clipped by 0 bases and J by 5 bases, with 7 bases between them. This chain's CDR3 is CAWSVFRETQYF. Written as DNA, the CDR3 is TGTGCCTGGAGTGTATTCCGTGAGACCCAGTACTTC.

CDR3 region: CASSLDRGSSYNEQFF. CDR3 coding DNA: TGTGCCAGCAGCTTGGACCGCGGGAGCTCCTACAATGAGCAGTTCTTC. V and J are TRBV5-4 and TRBJ2-1, with 7 bases lining up with TRBD2. Germline loops: CDR1 SGHNT, CDR2 YYREEE (reference sequence). The ends lost 0 bases at V and 0 bases at J; junction bases unmatched: 3. The CDR3 runs 16 residues.

CDR3 in DNA: TGTGCCACCAGCAGAGATTCAGGAGTCGGGGGGCCCTACAATGAGCAGTTCTTC. Its translation is CATSRDSGVGGPYNEQFF. The chain combines TRBV15 with TRBJ2-1; D perhaps matches TRBD2 (7 bases). Germline CDR1 and CDR2: LNHNV and YYDKDF (reference sequence). The V gene lost 0 bases and the J gene lost 2 bases, with 17 bases spanning the gap. The CDR3 is 18 residues long.

The chain employs TRBV5-6 and TRBJ2-1; TRBD2 agrees at 9 bases. Germline lookup yields CDR1 SGHDT and CDR2 YYEEEE. This CDR3 spans 17 amino acids. Trimming at V came to 0 bases and at J to 4 bases, leaving 8 bases not matched to a gene. DNA of the CDR3: TGTGCCAGCAGCTTGGGACGCGGGAGGGCCGGGTACAATGAGCAGTTCTTC. This sequence encodes CASSLGRGRAGYNEQFF.

This chain connects TRBV18 to TRBJ2-7; 9 bases line up with TRBD1. There are 18 residues in the CDR3. J lost 0 bases, V lost 1 base, and 10 bases had no gene match. CDR1 KGHSH and CDR2 LQKENI come from the germline V gene. The chain's CDR3 is CASSPRPPLTGGSYEQYF. The CDR3 region has the DNA TGTGCCAGCTCACCACGACCCCCACTGACAGGGGGCTCCTACGAGCAGTACTTC.

The chain joins TRBV9 to TRBJ2-5; 10 positions agree with TRBD2. J lost 2 bases, V lost 4 bases, and 5 bases had no gene match. The CDR3 is 15 residues long. Germline CDR1 and CDR2: SGDLS and YYNGEE. The CDR3 DNA is TGTGCCAGCAGCATTGGGACTAGCGAGCAAGAGACCCAGTACTTC. It yields the protein CASSIGTSEQETQYF.

The V call is TRBV7-3, the J call TRBJ2-5; D is uncertain. Between the trimmed V and J ends, which lost 4 bases and 2 bases, there was a span of 8 bases. Germline CDR1 is SGHTA and CDR2 is FQGTGA. The CDR3 totals 13 residues. The CDR3 DNA reads TGTGCCAGCAGCTCGGGTCTGCAAGAGACCCAGTACTTC. It codes for CASSSGLQETQYF.